The 2 T cell receptor beta chains below all came from one sample that was sequenced in a study of control samples from healthy donors and cancer patients (dated by TCRdb to 2020 to 2022). Library prep was done by the immunoSEQ multiplex PCR assay. The table was pulled from immuneACCESS by TCRdb, which kept in-frame rearrangements only. Such tables lose some clones; where checked, under half of the loss comes from unresolved V genes, and the rest has no known cause. The sample records 150,000 to 200,000 clones, around 91% of which are singletons. The ten largest clones represent 1.3% to 1.5% of the sample. Material for sequencing was blood. These receptors were collected from a woman between 50 and 59 years old in good health.

The CDR3 nucleotides are TGTGCCAGCAGCTTAACCTGGGACGGCAACAATGAGCAGTTCTTC. Translation: CASSLTWDGNNEQFF. V gene TRBV7-3 combines with J gene TRBJ2-1; D tentatively fits TRBD1 or TRBD2 (5 bases each). The V end lost 0 bases, the J end lost 5 bases, and 11 bases lay between the germline ends. The CDR3 consists of 15 residues. Germline-derived CDR1 and CDR2 are SGHTA and FQGTGA.

The J gene is TRBJ2-7, the V gene TRBV6-5; TRBD1 is a possible D gene (6 bases). V lost 7 bases, J lost 5 bases, and 9 bases lay in between. Looked up from germline, CDR1 is MNHEY and CDR2 is SVGAGI. This CDR3 region has 11 residues. The CDR3 loop reads CASKTGHEQYF. Here the CDR3 DNA reads TGTGCCAGCAAGACAGGCCACGAGCAGTACTTC.